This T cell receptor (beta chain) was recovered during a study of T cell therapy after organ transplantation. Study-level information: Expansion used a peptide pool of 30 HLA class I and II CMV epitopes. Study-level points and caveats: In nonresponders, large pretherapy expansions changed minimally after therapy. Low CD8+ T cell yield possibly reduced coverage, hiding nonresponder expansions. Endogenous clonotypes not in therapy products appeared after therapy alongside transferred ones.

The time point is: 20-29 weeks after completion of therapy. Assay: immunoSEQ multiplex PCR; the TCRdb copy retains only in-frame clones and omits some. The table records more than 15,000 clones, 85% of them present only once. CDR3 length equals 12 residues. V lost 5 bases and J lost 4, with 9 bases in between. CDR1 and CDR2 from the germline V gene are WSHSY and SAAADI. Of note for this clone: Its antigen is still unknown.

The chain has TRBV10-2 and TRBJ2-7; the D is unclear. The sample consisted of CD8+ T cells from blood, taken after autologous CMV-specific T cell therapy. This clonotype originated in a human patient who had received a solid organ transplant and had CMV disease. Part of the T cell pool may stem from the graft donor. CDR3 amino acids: CASSSNAYEQYF. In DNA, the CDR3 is TGCGCCAGCAGTTCAAACGCATACGAGCAGTACTTC.